The clone carrying this T cell receptor beta chain occurred many times. What it binds is not known. All patients were untreated before thyroid surgery. The CDR3 extends over 14 amino acids. V was trimmed by 2 bases and J by 4 bases, leaving 15 bases between them. CDR1 is DFQATT and CDR2 is SNEGSKA in the germline V gene (reference sequence). These data belong to a study of metastatic and nonmetastatic thyroid tumors. Study information: Repertoires of blood and of tissue (tumor or nodule) from malignant and benign thyroid patients were compared.

Findings of the study overall: Reportedly, malignant thyroid tumors had significantly higher TCR beta diversity than benign nodules, in blood and tumor.

TCRdb re-clonotyped the PCR reads through MiXCR. The sample records around 12,000 clones, roughly 12% being singletons. The origin of this receptor is a female donor with papillary thyroid cancer or a benign thyroid nodule (not recorded which). Some clones in this sample may be carry-over from other donors' samples. The gene calls are TRBV20-1 and TRBJ2-7; D is unresolved. The sample consisted of blood. The CDR3 sequence: CSARNPRQIYEQYF. CDR3 sequence (DNA): TGCAGTGCTAGAAATCCCAGGCAGATATACGAGCAGTACTTC.